This entry lists 15 T cell receptor beta chains sequenced from one sample in a study of OX40 agonist ivuxolimab in advanced cancers. Only in-frame clones appear in the TCRdb table, and some are missing; sequencing was by immunoSEQ multiplex PCR. This sample carries tens of thousands of clones, 80% to 95% of them seen once, and the ten largest clones take over 6.5%. The sequenced sample was CD4+ or CD8+ T cells sorted from blood, obtained in a trial of the OX40 agonist ivuxolimab. These receptors were collected from an adult with an advanced solid tumor such as melanoma, head and neck, liver or kidney cancer.

The chain employs TRBV13 and TRBJ2-2; maybe TRBD2 (7 bases). CDR1 is PRHDT, CDR2 FYEKMQ, per germline (reference sequence). This CDR3 region has 16 residues. V was trimmed by 5 bases and J by 7 bases, leaving 20 bases between them. In nucleotides, the CDR3 is TGTGCCAGCAGCCCGAGTCGGGGGGCGGTGTTCGGGGAGCTGTTTTTT. It encodes CASSPSRGAVFGELFF.

The chain is built from TRBV13 and TRBJ2-7; no firm D call. V was cut by 0 bases and J by 2 bases, with 11 bases left in between. This CDR3 is built from 15 residues. The germline V gene encodes CDR1 PRHDT and CDR2 FYEKMQ (reference sequence). CDR3 sequence reads: CASSLGLHNTYEQYF. In nucleotides, the CDR3 is TGTGCCAGCAGCTTAGGCCTGCATAACACCTACGAGCAGTACTTC.

CDR3 DNA sequence: TGTGCCAGCAGCGTCGACGGGACAGACCATTACTATGGCTACACCTTC. This encodes CASSVDGTDHYYGYTF. The gene calls are TRBV13 and TRBJ1-2, with TRBD1 identical over 7 bases. Looked up from germline, CDR1 is PRHDT and CDR2 is FYEKMQ (reference sequence). V was pared by 5 bases and J by 3 bases, with 12 bases of the junction left unmatched. The CDR3 covers 16 residues.

The chain combines TRBV7-2 with TRBJ2-7; 7 bases line up with TRBD2. CDR1 and CDR2 from the germline V gene are SGHTA and FQGNSA. The CDR3 is made up of 16 amino acids. Unmatched junction bases numbered 14, after V lost 5 bases and J lost 4 bases. CDR3 loop: CASSPPRASGLYEQYF. In DNA, the CDR3 is TGTGCCAGCAGCCCCCCCCGGGCTAGCGGCCTATACGAGCAGTACTTC.

This rearrangement joins TRBV5-4 to TRBJ2-5; D call uncertain. CDR3 size: 14 residues. CDR1 is SGHNT and CDR2 is YYREEE in the germline V gene (reference sequence). Trimming took off 0 bases at V and 5 bases at J, with 11 bases between the two ends. The CDR3 bases are TGTGCCAGCAGCTTGGTAGCTGGGGATGAGACCCAGTACTTC. Encoded protein: CASSLVAGDETQYF.

The chain couples TRBV9 to TRBJ1-1; tentative D call: TRBD1 (6 bases). The CDR3 extends over 16 amino acids. CDR1 is SGDLS and CDR2 is YYNGEE in the germline V gene. The V and J ends lost 0 bases and 1 base respectively, with 13 bases between them. The chain's CDR3 is CASSVASDRPNTEAFF. In DNA, the CDR3 is TGTGCCAGCAGCGTAGCGAGTGACAGGCCGAACACTGAAGCTTTCTTT.

This chain uses TRBV10-3 with TRBJ1-2; 9 bases are a match to TRBD1. Per the germline V gene, CDR1 is ENHRY and CDR2 is SYGVKD. V trimming: 4 bases; J trimming: 6 bases; junction bases outside the gene matches: 9. The CDR3 has 15 residues. The CDR3 loop reads CAISALWTGDNGYTF. In DNA form, the CDR3 reads TGTGCCATCAGTGCCCTCTGGACAGGGGATAATGGCTACACCTTC.

The V and J genes are TRBV11-2 and TRBJ2-5, with 9 bases lining up with TRBD2. Looked up from germline, CDR1 is SGHAT and CDR2 is FQNNGV. V lost 5 bases and J lost 5; bases outside the gene matches: 9. The CDR3 spans 15 residues. The CDR3 sequence: CASSGPSGAGETQYF. CDR3 bases: TGTGCCAGCAGCGGGCCTAGCGGGGCAGGGGAGACCCAGTACTTC.

The chain couples TRBV5-4 to TRBJ2-7; weak D call: TRBD1 (5 bases). Per germline, CDR1 SGHNT and CDR2 YYREEE (reference sequence). The CDR3 has 13 residues. V was pared by 1 base and J by 4 bases, with 9 bases between. The chain's CDR3 is CASSLPGPYEQYF. Here the CDR3 DNA reads TGTGCCAGCAGCTTGCCAGGGCCTTACGAGCAGTACTTC. Drawing the rest from reference TRBV5-4 and TRBJ2-7, the complete variable domain is ETGVTQSPTHLIKTRGQQVTLRCSSQSGHNTVSWYQQALGQGPQFIFQYYREEENGRGNFPPRFSGLQFPNYSSELNVNALELDDSALYLCASSLPGPYEQYFGPGTRLTVT.

V gene TRBV4-1 combines with J gene TRBJ2-7, with D maybe TRBD1 (5 bases). The CDR3 runs to 13 residues. Looked up from germline, CDR1 is MGHRA and CDR2 is YSYEKL. V lost 0 bases and J lost 2, with 5 bases in between. CDR3: CASSQEGPYEQYF. The CDR3 DNA follows: TGCGCCAGCAGCCAAGAGGGGCCCTACGAGCAGTACTTC.

This clone is a singleton in its sample. This sequence joins TRBV9 and TRBJ2-3, with D unresolved. The CDR3 is made up of 16 amino acids. CDR1 and CDR2 (germline): SGDLS, YYNGEE. The V end lost 0 bases, the J end lost 2 bases, and 13 bases lay between the germline ends. Here the CDR3 reads CASSVGVKRITDTQYF. The CDR3 region has the DNA TGTGCCAGCAGCGTAGGGGTCAAGAGGATCACAGATACGCAGTATTTT.

This chain uses TRBV27 with TRBJ1-2; D gene ambiguous. This CDR3 contains 15 residues. Germline V lookup: CDR1 MNHEY, CDR2 SMNVEV (reference sequence). V was pared by 0 bases and J by 7 bases, with 15 bases between. The CDR3 region is CASSLSTALGVGYTF. The DNA for the CDR3 is TGTGCCAGCAGTTTATCGACGGCCCTCGGGGTTGGCTACACCTTC.

The V call is TRBV7-9, the J call TRBJ1-2, with 8 bases aligning to TRBD1. The CDR3 runs to 15 residues. Losses at the gene ends were 7 bases for V and 7 bases for J; bases not matched to a gene: 14. Germline V CDR1 and CDR2: SEHNR, FQNEAQ (reference sequence). The CDR3 sequence is CASNAPSGQEIGYTF. CDR3 in DNA: TGTGCCAGCAACGCACCCTCGGGACAGGAGATTGGCTACACCTTC.

The rearrangement joins TRBV10-3 to TRBJ1-2; the match to TRBD1 covers 8 bases. Germline CDR1 is ENHRY and CDR2 is SYGVKD. The CDR3 is 16 residues long. Unmatched junction bases numbered 12, after V lost 1 base and J lost 8 bases. Here the CDR3 reads CAISELWEDRVAGYTF. The CDR3, as DNA: TGTGCCATCAGTGAGTTGTGGGAGGACAGGGTGGCCGGCTACACCTTC.

A single count supports this clone. J is TRBJ2-5 and V is TRBV9; D may be TRBD2 (7 bases). The germline gives CDR1 SGDLS, CDR2 YYNGEE. The CDR3 runs 14 residues. V lost 7 bases and J lost 3, with 16 bases in between. The CDR3 DNA sequence: TGTGCCAGCTCTAGGGGGGGAGAGGAAGAGACCCAGTACTTC. This sequence encodes CASSRGGEEETQYF. The whole variable domain, remainder taken from reference TRBV9 and TRBJ2-5, is DSGVTQTPKHLITATGQRVTLRCSPRSGDLSVYWYQQSLDQGLQFLIQYYNGEERAKGNILERFSAQQFPDLHSELNLSSLELGDSALYFCASSRGGEEETQYFGPGTRLLVL.